Given below is one T cell receptor beta chain in context. This specimen comes from a study of CXCR3-negative and CXCR3-positive naive CD8 T cells. It was by 5' RACE with UMI labels that the TRB cDNA libraries were prepared. With the 5' RACE reads reprocessed, TCRdb shows one record per CDR3 protein and no DNA. The repertoire table contains roughly 6,000 distinct CDR3 sequences. The CDR3 is 15 amino acids. Germline values: CDR1 MNHEY, CDR2 SVGEGT. The chain couples TRBV6-2 or TRBV6-3 to TRBJ2-1. The source of this sequence is a human donor in good health. Some clones in this sample may be carry-over from other donors' samples. Specimen: naive CXCR3- CD8+ T cells from blood. Subset meaning: CD45RO-CCR7+CD27+CD95- naive CD8+ T cells lacking CXCR3 (TNR3-). The CDR3: CASSRLSGAHNEQFF.